This T cell receptor beta chain was documented in a study of T cells in Graves' hyperthyroidism and ophthalmopathy. Study conclusions and caveats: Also found in blood were most expanded thyroid clonotypes above 0.001. Separation of ophthalmopathy from stable hyperthyroidism was achieved by a 13 V-J model.

Germline V gives CDR1 SEHNR, CDR2 FQNEAQ (reference sequence). Trimming at V came to 5 bases and at J to 4 bases, leaving 5 bases not matched to a gene. The CDR3 loop spans 14 amino acids. Amplification of TCR beta CDR3 regions used RNA as the template. Carried out on the TCR CDR3, a first-round RT-PCR used the HTBI primer set. TCRdb ran MiXCR on the multiplex PCR reads and lists one entry per CDR3 protein. In the table there are around 600,000 distinct CDR3 sequences, around 13% of which are singletons. There are many counts of this clonotype. Antigen: not known. The chain links TRBV7-9 to TRBJ2-7; 10 bases align to TRBD2. Sequenced sample: blood. This TCR derives from a woman between 50 and 59 years old with Graves' ophthalmopathy. The DNA of the CDR3 is TGTGCCAGCAGCACCTCTAGCGGGAGTTACGAGCAGTACTTC. This codes for CASSTSSGSYEQYF.